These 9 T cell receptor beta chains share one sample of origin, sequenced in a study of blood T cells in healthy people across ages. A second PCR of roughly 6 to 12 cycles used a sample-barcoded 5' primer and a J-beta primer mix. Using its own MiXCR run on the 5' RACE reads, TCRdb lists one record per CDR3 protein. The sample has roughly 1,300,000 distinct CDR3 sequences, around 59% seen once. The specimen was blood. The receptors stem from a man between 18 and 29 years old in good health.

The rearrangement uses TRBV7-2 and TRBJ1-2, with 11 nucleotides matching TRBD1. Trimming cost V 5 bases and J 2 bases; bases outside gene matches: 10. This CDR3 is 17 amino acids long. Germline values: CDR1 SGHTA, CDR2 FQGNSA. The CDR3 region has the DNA TGTGCCAGCAGCCATGGGACAGGGGGACCACCCAACTATGGCTACACCTTC. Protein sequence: CASSHGTGGPPNYGYTF.

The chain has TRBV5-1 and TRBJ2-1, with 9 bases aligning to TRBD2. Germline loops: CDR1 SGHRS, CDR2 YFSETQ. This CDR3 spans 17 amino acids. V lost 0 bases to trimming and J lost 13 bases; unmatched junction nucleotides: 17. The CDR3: CASSLVIAGGIGKTQFF. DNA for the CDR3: TGCGCCAGCAGCTTGGTAATCGCGGGAGGGATAGGGAAGACCCAGTTCTTC.

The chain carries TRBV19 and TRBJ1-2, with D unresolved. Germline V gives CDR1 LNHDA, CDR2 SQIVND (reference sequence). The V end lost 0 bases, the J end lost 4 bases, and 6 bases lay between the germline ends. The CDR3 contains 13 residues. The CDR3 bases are TGTGCCAGTAGTATAGATGTTATCTATGGCTACACCTTC. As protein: CASSIDVIYGYTF. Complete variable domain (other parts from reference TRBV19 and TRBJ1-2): DGGITQSPKYLFRKEGQNVTLSCEQNLNHDAMYWYRQDPGQGLRLIYYSQIVNDFQKGDIAEGYSVSREKKESFPLTVTSAQKNPTAFYLCASSIDVIYGYTFGSGTRLTVV.

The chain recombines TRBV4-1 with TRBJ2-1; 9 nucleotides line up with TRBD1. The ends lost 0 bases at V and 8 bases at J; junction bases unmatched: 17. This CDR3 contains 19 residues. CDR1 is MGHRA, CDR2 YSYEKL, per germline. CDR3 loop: CASSQDRGAGQGTRHEQFF. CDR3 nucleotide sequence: TGCGCCAGCAGCCAAGATCGAGGTGCCGGACAGGGGACGCGCCATGAGCAGTTCTTC.

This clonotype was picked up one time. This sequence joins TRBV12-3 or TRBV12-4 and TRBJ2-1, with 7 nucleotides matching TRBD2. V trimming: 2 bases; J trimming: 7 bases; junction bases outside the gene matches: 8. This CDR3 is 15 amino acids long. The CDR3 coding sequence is TGTGCCAGCAGTTTACTGGGCGGGAGTTGGAATGAGCAGTTCTTC. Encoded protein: CASSLLGGSWNEQFF.

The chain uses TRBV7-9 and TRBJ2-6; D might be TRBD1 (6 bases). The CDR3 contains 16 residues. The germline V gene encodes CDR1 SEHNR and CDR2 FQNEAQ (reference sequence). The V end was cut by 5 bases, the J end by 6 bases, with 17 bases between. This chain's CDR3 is CASSGTGRPAANVLTF. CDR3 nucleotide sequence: TGTGCCAGCAGCGGAACAGGGCGCCCGGCGGCCAACGTCCTGACTTTC.

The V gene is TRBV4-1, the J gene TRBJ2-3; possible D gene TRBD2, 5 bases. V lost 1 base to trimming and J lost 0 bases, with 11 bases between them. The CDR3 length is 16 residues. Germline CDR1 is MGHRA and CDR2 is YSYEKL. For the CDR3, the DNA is TGCGCCAGCAGCCAAGGTTGGGCTAGCAGCACAGATACGCAGTATTTT. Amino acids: CASSQGWASSTDTQYF.

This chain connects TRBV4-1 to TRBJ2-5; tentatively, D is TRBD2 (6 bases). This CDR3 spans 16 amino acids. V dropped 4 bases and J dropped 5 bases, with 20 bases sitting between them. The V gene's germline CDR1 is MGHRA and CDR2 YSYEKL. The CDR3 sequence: CASSLRDSLIAETQYF. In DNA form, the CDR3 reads TGCGCCAGCAGCCTCCGGGACTCTTTAATAGCGGAGACCCAGTACTTC.

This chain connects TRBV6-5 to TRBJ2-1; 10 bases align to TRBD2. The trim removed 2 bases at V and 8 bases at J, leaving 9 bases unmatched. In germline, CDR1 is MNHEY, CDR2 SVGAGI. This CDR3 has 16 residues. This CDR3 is CASSYLAGAGFDEQFF. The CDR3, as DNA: TGTGCCAGCAGTTACCTAGCGGGAGCGGGGTTCGATGAGCAGTTCTTC.